The 14 T cell receptor beta chains reported below all come from one sample, sequenced in a study of T cell changes during pregnancy in multiple sclerosis. Clones were read by immunoSEQ multiplex PCR, and TCRdb kept only the in-frame ones, dropping some. The sample has approximately 52,000 clones, around 92% seen once; the top ten hold 0.25%. The source material was CD4+ T cells from peripheral blood mononuclear cells, sampled in the third trimester of pregnancy. The receptors were gathered from a female donor with multiple sclerosis, enrolled in a pregnancy study.

The genes are TRBV18 and TRBJ2-1; tentatively, D is TRBD2 (6 bases). Germline V lookup: CDR1 KGHSH, CDR2 LQKENI. This CDR3 spans 14 amino acids. Trimming shortened V by 4 bases and J by 8 bases, and 15 bases separated the two germline ends. In DNA form, the CDR3 reads TGTGCCAGCTCACGGGACTTAAGTGGGGATGAGCAGTTCTTC. It translates to CASSRDLSGDEQFF. The whole variable domain, remainder taken from reference TRBV18 and TRBJ2-1, is NAGVMQNPRHLVRRRGQEARLRCSPMKGHSHVYWYRQLPEEGLKFMVYLQKENIIDESGMPKERFSAEFPKEGPSILRIQQVVRGDSAAYFCASSRDLSGDEQFFGPGTRLTVL.

The J gene is TRBJ2-7, the V gene TRBV11-1; 7 bases align to TRBD2. The CDR3 is 16 amino acids. Germline V gene lookup returns CDR1 SGHAT and CDR2 FQDESV (reference sequence). The trim removed 8 bases at V and 3 bases at J, leaving 16 bases unmatched. The CDR3 sequence: CASAPTGRVVGYEQYF. The CDR3 DNA sequence: TGTGCCAGCGCCCCAACGGGGAGGGTAGTAGGCTACGAGCAGTACTTC. Looking up the rest from reference TRBV11-1 and TRBJ2-7 gives the full variable domain: EAEVAQSPRYKITEKSQAVAFWCDPISGHATLYWYRQILGQGPELLVQFQDESVVDDSQLPKDRFSAERLKGVDSTLKIQPAELGDSAMYLCASAPTGRVVGYEQYFGPGTRLTVT.

This clone has just one count. Here the CDR3 DNA reads TGCGCCAGCAGCTTGGAACCCTCGACAGGTTACGAGCAGTACTTC. It is translated as CASSLEPSTGYEQYF. The genes are TRBV5-1 and TRBJ2-7; perhaps TRBD1 as D (6 bases). V dropped 0 bases and J dropped 4 bases, with 14 bases sitting between them. Germline-derived CDR1 and CDR2 are SGHRS and YFSETQ. The CDR3 covers 15 residues. Together with reference TRBV5-1 and TRBJ2-7, the CDR3 gives the full variable domain: KAGVTQTPRYLIKTRGQQVTLSCSPISGHRSVSWYQQTPGQGLQFLFEYFSETQRNKGNFPGRFSGRQFSNSRSEMNVSTLELGDSALYLCASSLEPSTGYEQYFGPGTRLTVT.

The V call is TRBV10-3, the J call TRBJ1-1; no definite D call. Trimming left V 2 bases short and J 4 bases short, with 17 bases between. CDR1 is ENHRY, CDR2 SYGVKD, per germline. The CDR3 has 16 amino acids. Here the CDR3 DNA reads TGTGCCATCAGTGAGCCTCGGGCGGGCCTTCGCACTGAAGCTTTCTTT. This gives the protein CAISEPRAGLRTEAFF.

The rearrangement joins TRBV28 to TRBJ1-5; 11 positions agree with TRBD1. The CDR3 length is 14 residues. CDR1 and CDR2 (germline): MDHEN, SYDVKM. Trimming cost V 6 bases and J 4 bases; bases outside gene matches: 2. The CDR3 reads CASRGTGGNQPQHF. In DNA form, the CDR3 reads TGTGCCAGCAGAGGGACAGGGGGGAATCAGCCCCAGCATTTT.

The gene calls are TRBV2 and TRBJ1-5; D is uncertain. This CDR3 comprises 13 residues. Trimming removed 3 bases at V and 5 bases at J, with 8 bases between. CDR1 and CDR2 from the germline V gene are SNHLY and FYNNEI. In DNA form, the CDR3 reads TGTGCCAGCAGTGATTTGGGAGATCAGCCCCAGCATTTT. Translating gives CASSDLGDQPQHF.

J is TRBJ2-1 and V is TRBV7-3; 9 bases are a match to TRBD2. The CDR3 covers 15 residues. J lost 7 bases, V lost 6 bases, and 10 bases had no gene match. Germline CDR1 reads SGHTA; CDR2 reads FQGTGA. CDR3 sequence: CASSYLAGGWNEQFF. The DNA for the CDR3 is TGTGCCAGCAGTTATCTGGCGGGGGGGTGGAATGAGCAGTTCTTC.

This chain links TRBV6-1 with TRBJ2-3; TRBD1 might be the D (6 bases). The ends were cut back, 1 base at V and 4 bases at J, with 15 bases in the middle. The CDR3 has 16 amino acids. Per the germline V gene, CDR1 is MNHNS and CDR2 is SASEGT. The CDR3 reads CASSEGTGRGSDTQYF. CDR3 DNA: TGTGCCAGCAGTGAAGGAACAGGGAGAGGCTCAGATACGCAGTATTTT.

The gene calls are TRBV9 and TRBJ1-1; D call uncertain. Germline CDR1 SGDLS, CDR2 YYNGEE. V shed 3 bases and J shed 5 bases, with 11 bases lying between them. The CDR3 is 13 amino acids. The DNA for the CDR3 is TGTGCCAGCAGCGGAACGGCGGAAACTGAAGCTTTCTTT. This codes for CASSGTAETEAFF.

The chain carries TRBV28 and TRBJ2-7, with D maybe TRBD1 (6 bases). This CDR3 spans 13 amino acids. Germline-derived CDR1 and CDR2 are MDHEN and SYDVKM. V lost 6 bases, J lost 2 bases, and 11 bases lay in between. The DNA for the CDR3 is TGTGCCAGCAGCAAGACAGGTCCCTACGAGCAGTACTTC. Protein sequence: CASSKTGPYEQYF.

The CDR3 DNA sequence: TGTGCCAGCAGCTTAGCGGACAGGGTAGCGCAGTATTTT. It is translated as CASSLADRVAQYF. The chain employs TRBV7-9 and TRBJ2-3; 8 bases match TRBD1. Germline lookup yields CDR1 SEHNR and CDR2 FQNEAQ (reference sequence). V shed 0 bases, J shed 10 bases, and the junction held 3 bases outside the gene matches. The length of the CDR3 is 13 residues.

This chain uses TRBV7-2 with TRBJ1-5; D may be TRBD1 (5 bases). CDR1 SGHTA and CDR2 FQGNSA come from the germline V gene. This CDR3 has 12 amino acids. With 1 base removed from V and 15 bases from J, the gap between germline ends came to 13 bases. The CDR3 sequence: CASSLEGISLHF. The DNA of the CDR3 is TGTGCCAGCAGCTTAGAGGGGATCTCCCTGCATTTT.

This clone showed up just a few times. The rearrangement joins TRBV4-2 to TRBJ2-7; the D gene is possibly TRBD1 (5 bases). With 7 bases removed from V and 5 bases from J, the gap between germline ends came to 18 bases. Germline values: CDR1 LGHNA, CDR2 YNFKEQ. The CDR3 sequence is 14 residues long. CDR3 protein: CASTAQEGYDEQYF. In DNA, the CDR3 is TGTGCCAGCACCGCACAGGAAGGGTACGACGAGCAGTACTTC.

DNA of the CDR3: TGTGCCAGCAGCCAAGGACTAGCGGGAGTTTGGGAGACCCAGTACTTC. Protein: CASSQGLAGVWETQYF. The chain couples TRBV5-6 to TRBJ2-5; 13 bases align to TRBD2. V was pared by 4 bases and J by 5 bases, with 8 bases of the junction left unmatched. CDR3 length: 16 amino acids. Per germline, CDR1 SGHDT and CDR2 YYEEEE.